This T cell receptor (beta chain) was captured in a study of CD8 T cells in Susac syndrome. Reverse transcription of roughly 0.5 to 1 ug RNA was performed with random hexamers. An immunoSEQ multiplex PCR generated amplified TCR beta CDR3 products spanning 54 Vbeta and 13 Jbeta. TCRdb reprocessed the immunoSEQ multiplex PCR reads via MiXCR and lists one record per CDR3 protein. In the table there are 140,000 to 150,000 distinct CDR3 sequences, roughly 95% of which are singletons. The CDR3 spans 14 residues. V lost 3 bases and J 0 bases, leaving 7 bases between the germline ends. CD8+ and CD4+ T cells from blood underwent TCR beta sequencing, which was carried out in a high-throughput format.

Material for sequencing was CD4+ T cells from PBMCs. The receptor comes from a human donor with Susac syndrome. The chain combines TRBV12-3 or TRBV12-4 with TRBJ2-3, with D possibly matching TRBD2 (6 bases). CDR3 in DNA: TGTGCCAGCAGTTTGGGGACTAGCACAGATACGCAGTATTTT. As protein: CASSLGTSTDTQYF.